Shown below are 28 T cell receptor beta chains from a single sample sequenced in a study of T-cell reconstitution after alpha-beta-depleted transplantation in children. Preparation of the TCRbeta library involved a method that used unique molecular identifiers. TCRdb passed the PCR reads through MiXCR, listing each CDR3 protein once. In the table there are about 610,000 distinct CDR3 sequences, about 10% of which are singletons. The material sequenced was PBMCs from the stem cell graft donor, taken from the stem cell graft. All receptors come from a human donor who donated a stem cell graft to a child with acute myeloid leukemia.

This clonotype was seen a handful of times. Germline is not matched at one junction end, which may reflect a read error. The J gene is TRBJ1-2, the V gene TRBV20-1; TRBD1 matches 8 bases. Germline V gene lookup returns CDR1 DFQATT and CDR2 SNEGSKA (reference sequence). The CDR3 has 11 amino acids. The CDR3 DNA is TGCAGTGCTAGCCGTTCGGACAGGGAAAGTTTC. Protein product: CSASRSDRESF.

This clonotype appeared many times. V is TRBV20-1 and J is TRBJ2-5; TRBD2 is a possible D gene (6 bases). The germline V gene encodes CDR1 DFQATT and CDR2 SNEGSKA (reference sequence). Trimming left V 4 bases short and J 2 bases short, with 14 bases between. The CDR3 loop spans 14 amino acids. CDR3 region: CSAMEGSTQETQYF. The CDR3 coding sequence is TGCAGTGCTATGGAGGGCAGTACTCAAGAGACCCAGTACTTC.

V and J are TRBV4-3 and TRBJ2-1, with TRBD1 identical over 7 bases. From germline, CDR1 is LGHNA and CDR2 YSLEER. This CDR3 has 17 residues. The trim removed 0 bases at V and 4 bases at J, leaving 9 bases unmatched. As DNA, the CDR3 is TGCGCCAGCAGCCAAGATCTGCGGCAGGGGGTATACAATGAGCAGTTCTTC. This gives the protein CASSQDLRQGVYNEQFF.

The sample holds a few counts of this clonotype. The gene calls are TRBV7-3 and TRBJ2-1; 8 bases fit TRBD2. V was pared by 5 bases and J by 9 bases, with 6 bases of the junction left unmatched. The CDR3 spans 13 residues. Germline V gene sequence: CDR1 SGHTA, CDR2 FQGTGA. CDR3 in DNA: TGTGCCAGCAGCCCTTTCCGGGAGGGTGAGCAGTTCTTC. Residues: CASSPFREGEQFF. Full variable domain (outside the CDR3, taken from reference TRBV7-3 and TRBJ2-1): GAGVSQTPSNKVTEKGKYVELRCDPISGHTALYWYRQSLGQGPEFLIYFQGTGAADDSGLPNDRFFAVRPEGSVSTLKIQRTERGDSAVYLCASSPFREGEQFFGPGTRLTVL.

The chain joins TRBV6-1 to TRBJ1-6, with TRBD1 as a possible D gene (5 bases). Trimming stripped 6 bases from V and 17 bases from J, with 20 bases between. Germline V CDR1 and CDR2: MNHNS, SASEGT. The CDR3 sequence is 13 residues long. The CDR3 coding sequence is TGTGCCAGCAGACTGGGGGAGGGCGGCTTCTTCCACTTT. It is translated as CASRLGEGGFFHF.

This clonotype was detected many times. The J gene is TRBJ1-1, the V gene TRBV6-2 or TRBV6-3; possible D gene TRBD1, 6 bases. The CDR3 has 14 amino acids. The ends were cut back, 6 bases at V and 3 bases at J, with 14 bases in the middle. Germline loops: CDR1 MNHEY, CDR2 SVGEGT. The CDR3 loop is CASSLRGGYTEAFF. DNA of the CDR3: TGTGCCAGCAGCCTTAGAGGGGGATACACTGAAGCTTTCTTT.

The chain links TRBV6-1 to TRBJ1-1; D may be TRBD1 (6 bases). Germline CDR1 MNHNS, CDR2 SASEGT. The CDR3 has 14 residues. V lost 5 bases, J lost 5 bases, and 15 bases lay in between. CDR3 sequence reads: CASSPKGVWTEAFF. The DNA of the CDR3 is TGTGCCAGCAGTCCCAAGGGGGTTTGGACTGAAGCTTTCTTT.

The chain has TRBV29-1 and TRBJ2-7; 8 nucleotides align to TRBD1. The CDR3 extends over 13 amino acids. CDR1 SQVTM and CDR2 ANQGSEA come from the germline V gene. Germline trimming cut 7 bases from V and 3 bases from J; bases unmatched to any gene: 8. The CDR3 nucleotides are TGCAGCGGCGGACAGGGCTTGGTCTACGAGCAGTACTTC. It translates to CSGGQGLVYEQYF.

This clonotype was seen ten or more times. This chain joins TRBV9 and TRBJ2-5, with D possibly being TRBD2 (5 bases). V was clipped by 0 bases and J by 2 bases, with 11 bases between them. CDR1 and CDR2 from the germline V gene are SGDLS and YYNGEE. This CDR3 contains 15 residues. Here the CDR3 DNA reads TGTGCCAGCAGCGTAGCTCTGAGGGATCAAGAGACCCAGTACTTC. Protein product: CASSVALRDQETQYF.

This clonotype turned up a few times. The rearrangement joins TRBV30 to TRBJ2-1; the D call may be TRBD1 or TRBD2 (5 bases each). The CDR3 has 13 residues. In germline, CDR1 is GTSNPN, CDR2 SVGIG (reference sequence). Trimming left V 4 bases short and J 12 bases short, with 19 bases between. CDR3 sequence: CAWKVAGGGRQFF. In DNA form, the CDR3 reads TGTGCCTGGAAGGTCGCAGGTGGGGGACGGCAGTTCTTC.

This clonotype occurred a few times. The V and J genes are TRBV7-2 and TRBJ2-7; D not resolved. CDR1 and CDR2 (germline): SGHTA, FQGNSA. The V end was cut by 3 bases, the J end by 2 bases, with 11 bases between. The CDR3 contains 14 residues. The CDR3 DNA reads TGTGCCAGCAGCTTGAAGATGGCCCCCTACGAGCAGTACTTC. It specifies CASSLKMAPYEQYF. Combining the CDR3 with reference TRBV7-2 and TRBJ2-7 gives the whole variable domain GAGVSQSPSNKVTEKGKDVELRCDPISGHTALYWYRQSLGQGLEFLIYFQGNSAPDKSGLPSDRFSAERTGGSVSTLTIQRTQQEDSAVYLCASSLKMAPYEQYFGPGTRLTVT.

This clonotype was seen a few times. The chain has TRBV28 and TRBJ2-6; D not certain. Germline assignment: CDR1 MDHEN and CDR2 SYDVKM. The V end lost 6 bases, the J end lost 4 bases, and 10 bases lay between the germline ends. The CDR3 has 14 residues. CDR3 DNA sequence: TGTGCCAGCAGGTTCAGTCTGGGGGCCAACGTCCTGACTTTC. It encodes CASRFSLGANVLTF.

This rearrangement joins TRBV20-1 to TRBJ1-1, with D possibly matching TRBD1 (5 bases). The germline gives CDR1 DFQATT, CDR2 SNEGSKA (reference sequence). The CDR3 extends over 15 amino acids. Trimming pared 5 bases from V and 2 bases from J, leaving 18 bases between. CDR3 in amino acids: CSAPNLRVGNTEAFF. DNA for the CDR3: TGCAGTGCTCCGAATCTCAGGGTAGGAAACACTGAAGCTTTCTTT.

The V gene is TRBV5-1, the J gene TRBJ2-7, with D maybe TRBD1 (5 bases). The V end was cut by 5 bases, the J end by 3 bases, with 15 bases between. The germline V gene has CDR1 SGHRS and CDR2 YFSETQ. The CDR3 has 14 residues. The DNA of the CDR3 is TGCGCCAGCAGTGGTCAGGGCGGAGTCTACGAGCAGTACTTC. It specifies CASSGQGGVYEQYF. The full variable domain, completed using reference TRBV5-1 and TRBJ2-7, is KAGVTQTPRYLIKTRGQQVTLSCSPISGHRSVSWYQQTPGQGLQFLFEYFSETQRNKGNFPGRFSGRQFSNSRSEMNVSTLELGDSALYLCASSGQGGVYEQYFGPGTRLTVT.

V gene TRBV20-1 combines with J gene TRBJ2-3, with no clear D. This CDR3 spans 17 amino acids. Trimming took off 2 bases at V and 2 bases at J, with 20 bases between the two ends. Per germline, CDR1 DFQATT and CDR2 SNEGSKA (reference sequence). The CDR3: CSARKTIPSTATDTQYF. The CDR3 DNA sequence: TGCAGTGCTAGAAAAACCATCCCCTCCACGGCCACAGATACGCAGTATTTT.

The V call is TRBV29-1, the J call TRBJ2-3, with D perhaps matching TRBD1 (5 bases). V was cut by 3 bases and J by 0 bases, with 7 bases left in between. CDR3 length equals 13 residues. Germline values: CDR1 SQVTM, CDR2 ANQGSEA. CDR3 amino acids: CSVDGASTDTQYF. The DNA for the CDR3 is TGCAGCGTTGATGGGGCTAGCACAGATACGCAGTATTTT.

This clonotype has just a few counts. This chain links TRBV28 with TRBJ2-2, with unresolved D. Germline assignment: CDR1 MDHEN and CDR2 SYDVKM. Deletions cut 4 bases from V and 5 bases from J, with 8 bases between. There are 13 residues in the CDR3. CDR3 amino acids: CASSYQGTGELFF. Here the CDR3 DNA reads TGTGCCAGCAGTTACCAAGGGACCGGGGAGCTGTTTTTT.

This clonotype was counted only a few times. The chain uses TRBV7-3 and TRBJ2-1; 14 positions match TRBD2. CDR1 and CDR2 from the germline V gene are SGHTA and FQGTGA. V was clipped by 4 bases and J by 9 bases; unmatched bases: 8. This CDR3 comprises 16 residues. CDR3 sequence (DNA): TGTGCCAGCAGCTCCGGACTAGCGGGAGGTAGGATTGAGCAGTTCTTC. Amino acids: CASSSGLAGGRIEQFF.

This clonotype has at least ten counts. This chain joins TRBV7-2 and TRBJ2-7, with TRBD1 identical over 8 bases. This CDR3 comprises 15 residues. The germline CDR1 and CDR2 sequences are SGHTA and FQGNSA. The J segment lost 3 bases and the V segment lost 1 base, leaving 5 bases of the junction unmatched. The CDR3 coding sequence is TGTGCCAGCAGCTTAGGGGGACAGGCGGTCTACGAGCAGTACTTC. Its translation: CASSLGGQAVYEQYF.

Only a few counts were recorded for this clonotype. The rearrangement uses TRBV5-1 and TRBJ2-1, with D hard to call. This CDR3 is 15 amino acids long. V was cut by 3 bases and J by 5 bases, with 15 bases left in between. Germline CDR1 is SGHRS and CDR2 is YFSETQ. CDR3 loop: CASSYGAVMDNEQFF. In DNA form, the CDR3 reads TGCGCCAGCAGCTACGGAGCCGTAATGGACAATGAGCAGTTCTTC. The complete variable domain, with remaining parts taken from reference TRBV5-1 and TRBJ2-1, reads KAGVTQTPRYLIKTRGQQVTLSCSPISGHRSVSWYQQTPGQGLQFLFEYFSETQRNKGNFPGRFSGRQFSNSRSEMNVSTLELGDSALYLCASSYGAVMDNEQFFGPGTRLTVL.

The rearrangement links TRBV7-9 to TRBJ2-5; 10 bases align to TRBD2. Germline CDR1 is SEHNR and CDR2 is FQNEAQ (reference sequence). After removal of 4 bases from V and 13 bases from J, the junction contained 21 bases not matched to a gene. The CDR3 is 17 residues long. The CDR3 protein is CASSSLLPGLAASAGYF. In DNA form, the CDR3 reads TGTGCCAGCAGCTCCCTGCTCCCCGGACTAGCGGCCTCAGCGGGGTACTTC.

The genes are TRBV7-8 and TRBJ2-5; TRBD2 might be the D (6 bases). With 5 bases removed from V and 2 bases from J, the gap between germline ends came to 18 bases. This CDR3 is built from 16 residues. Germline assignment: CDR1 SGHVS and CDR2 FQNEAQ. The CDR3 DNA reads TGTGCCAGCAGCCCCCTGACTAGAGCAGGGCAAGAGACCCAGTACTTC. This sequence encodes CASSPLTRAGQETQYF.

The V call is TRBV20-1, the J call TRBJ2-2, with TRBD2 matching over 7 bases. This CDR3 has 14 amino acids. After removal of 0 bases from V and 4 bases from J, the junction contained 2 bases not matched to a gene. Per the germline V gene, CDR1 is DFQATT and CDR2 is SNEGSKA (reference sequence). The CDR3 coding sequence is TGCAGTGCTAGAGAGGGAGGGGTCACCGGGGAGCTGTTTTTT. Its protein product is CSAREGGVTGELFF.

This clonotype was seen only a few times. This chain links TRBV15 with TRBJ2-7; 9 positions match TRBD2. This CDR3 is built from 14 residues. The germline CDR1 and CDR2 sequences are LNHNV and YYDKDF (reference sequence). V lost 0 bases to trimming and J lost 9 bases; unmatched junction nucleotides: 6. As DNA, the CDR3 is TGTGCCACCAGCAGAGAAGAACTAGCGGGTAGGCAGTACTTC. Amino acids: CATSREELAGRQYF.

This clonotype was picked up a small number of times. V gene TRBV29-1 combines with J gene TRBJ1-4; 7 bases agree with TRBD1. The CDR3 consists of 12 residues. V dropped 7 bases and J dropped 5; count of bases not matched to a gene: 4. Germline V gene data show CDR1 as SQVTM and CDR2 as ANQGSEA. CDR3 residues: CSAVTGNEKLFF. In DNA form, the CDR3 reads TGCAGCGCCGTGACAGGGAATGAAAAACTGTTTTTT. The variable domain in full, completed from reference TRBV29-1 and TRBJ1-4, reads SAVISQKPSRDICQRGTSLTIQCQVDSQVTMMFWYRQQPGQSLTLIATANQGSEATYESGFVIDKFPISRPNLTFSTLTVSNMSPEDSSIYLCSAVTGNEKLFFGSGTQLSVL.

This clonotype showed up just a few times. This sequence joins TRBV7-4 and TRBJ2-1, with D possibly TRBD1 on 8 matching bases. The V gene's germline CDR1 is SGHVT and CDR2 SQSDAQ. CDR3 length: 15 amino acids. V was cut by 5 bases and J by 3 bases, with 14 bases left in between. The chain's CDR3 is CASSATGGVYNEQFF. DNA of the CDR3: TGTGCCAGCAGCGCCACAGGGGGGGTCTACAATGAGCAGTTCTTC.

This clonotype was detected only a few times. The chain employs TRBV27 and TRBJ2-2; 12 positions match TRBD2. CDR1 and CDR2 from the germline V gene are MNHEY and SMNVEV (reference sequence). CDR3 size: 19 residues. With 2 bases clipped from V and 1 base from J, the junction kept 8 bases outside the gene matches. The CDR3 DNA sequence: TGTGCCAGCAGTTTAGCGGGTCTAGCGGGAGGGAAGAACACCGGGGAGCTGTTTTTT. Translated: CASSLAGLAGGKNTGELFF.

The rearrangement uses TRBV12-3 or TRBV12-4 and TRBJ2-3; TRBD2 agrees at 11 bases. Trimming cost V 7 bases and J 1 base; bases outside gene matches: 4. The CDR3 is 15 residues long. The CDR3 DNA reads TGTGCCAGCACCGGGACTAGCGGAGGCACAGATACGCAGTATTTT. Amino acids: CASTGTSGGTDTQYF.